This record covers a single T cell receptor beta chain. Its antigen is as yet unknown. Trimming cost V 6 bases and J 4 bases, with 13 bases left between them. Germline V gives CDR1 MNHNY, CDR2 SVGAGI (reference sequence). The CDR3 is made up of 14 amino acids. This sample is part of a study of beta chain features in type 1 diabetes. Study results and limitations: People with Type 1 diabetes carried modestly yet significantly shorter TCRB CDR3s in all four CD4+ subsets.

The authors reverse transcribed all of the isolated RNA, so sequencing captured expressed TCRB transcripts. Libraries were prepared by immunoSEQ multiplex PCR; TCRdb keeps only in-frame clonotypes and omits some of them. The top ten hold 0.04% of the sample, which has hundreds of thousands of clones, about an eighth seen once. The authors took one heparinised blood draw, averaging about 120 mL, from each donor. This sequence originates from a man aged 18 to 30 with type 1 diabetes. The V gene is TRBV6-6, the J gene TRBJ1-5, with D unclear. The sample was naive CD4+ T cells from blood. CDR3 amino acids: CASSYNGLNQPQHF. DNA for the CDR3: TGTGCCAGCAGCTACAACGGCCTGAATCAGCCCCAGCATTTT.